This is a list of T cell receptor beta chains from one sample in a study of metastatic and nonmetastatic thyroid tumors. TCRdb used MiXCR to call clones anew from the PCR reads. The data hold about 35,000 clones, with 15% to 20% observed a single time. The sequenced sample consisted of blood. Receptors were obtained from a male donor with papillary thyroid cancer or a benign thyroid nodule (not recorded which). Some clones in this sample may be carry-over from other donors' samples. Both conserved end residues are part of each CDR3. A D gene is named only where the DNA matches it firmly. Clone size appears in some rows only: once, few, many, or a class for an expanded clone.

TRBJ1-1 many TRBV11-2 - TGTGCCAGCAGCTTAGTTAGACAGGCTAAGAACACTGAAGCTTTCTTT CASSLVRQAKNTEAFF
TRBJ2-1 many TRBV12-3/TRBV12-4 TRBD1 TGTGCCAGCAGTTTAGGGACAGGGGGCCTTAATGAGCAGTTCTTC CASSLGTGGLNEQFF
TRBJ1-1 many TRBV7-6 - TGTGCCAGCAGCATACAGGGCGGGGACACTGAAGCTTTCTTT CASSIQGGDTEAFF
TRBJ1-6 - TRBV28 - TGTGCCAGCAGTACCAGAGGGCGTGAGTCACCACTCCACTTT CASSTRGRESPLHF
TRBJ2-3 many TRBV6-1 TRBD2 TGTGCCAGCAGTGAATCGTTAGCGGGAGGAGATACGCAGTATTTT CASSESLAGGDTQYF
TRBJ1-1 many TRBV13 TRBD1 TGTGCCAGCAGCCATGGACAGGGTACTGAAGCTTTCTTT CASSHGQGTEAFF
TRBJ2-1 medium-sized TRBV28 TRBD2 TGTGCCAGTCGTGGGGGCGGGAGGTTGATTAATGAGCAGTTCTTC CASRGGGRLINEQFF
TRBJ1-1 many TRBV3-1 - TGTGCCAGCAGCCAATTAGACGACACTGAAGCTTTCTTT CASSQLDDTEAFF
TRBJ2-1 once TRBV7-2 - TGTGCCAGCAGCTACGCTCGGGGTAGCTACAATGAACAGTTCTTC CASSYARGSYNEQFF
TRBJ2-1 many TRBV9 - TGTGCCAGCAGCGGAAAGACAGAGTACAATGAGCAGTTCTTC CASSGKTEYNEQFF
TRBJ2-7 medium-sized TRBV6-1 TRBD2 TGTGCCAGCAGTGCCGGGACTAGCCCTTCCTACGAGCAGTACTTC CASSAGTSPSYEQYF
TRBJ2-1 - TRBV11-2 - TGTGCCATCAGCTTGTGGAGGGAGTCTAGCGTGAGCTACAATGAGCAGTTCTTC CAISLWRESSVSYNEQFF
TRBJ1-5 - TRBV12-3/TRBV12-4 TRBD1 TGTGCCAGCACTCTACAGGGGCTATCTAATCAGCCCCAGCATTTT CASTLQGLSNQPQHF
TRBJ2-7 many TRBV20-1 TRBD1 TGCAGTGCTAGAAGGACAGGGGGCCTTAACGAGCAGTACTTC CSARRTGGLNEQYF
TRBJ2-1 - TRBV5-3 - TGTGCCAGTAGCTTGGCTAAGATATCGGTACAGGGTACAAATGAGCAGTTCTTC CASSLAKISVQGTNEQFF
TRBJ2-2 many TRBV18 - TGTGCCAGCTCACCGCCAGGGCCCGACGGGGAGCTGTTTTTT CASSPPGPDGELFF
TRBJ2-1 - TRBV5-1 TRBD2 TGCGCCAGCAGCCCGACTAGCGGGGCCTCCTACAATGAGCATTTCTTT CASSPTSGASYNEHFF
TRBJ1-2 many TRBV5-1 TRBD1 TGCGCCAGCAGCCAAGGACAGGCGACCTATGGCTACACCTTC CASSQGQATYGYTF
TRBJ1-2 - TRBV3-1 - TGTGCCAGCAGGAAAGGACGGTCACAGGGTCATTCTAACTATGGCTACACCTTC CASRKGRSQGHSNYGYTF
TRBJ1-1 many TRBV29-1 TRBD1 TGCAGCGTTGAAGATCAGGGGGCTTACACTGAAGCTTTCTTT CSVEDQGAYTEAFF
TRBJ1-5 many TRBV6-1 - TGTGCCAGCGAGAATGGGGGAAATCAGCCCCAGCATTTT CASENGGNQPQHF
TRBJ2-7 few TRBV3-1 - TGTGCCAGCAGCCAATTGGGAGCCCACGAGCAGTACTTC CASSQLGAHEQYF
TRBJ1-2 medium-sized TRBV6-2/TRBV6-3 - TGTGCCAGCAGTTACGGAGGGTTAACTAACTATGGCTACACCTTC CASSYGGLTNYGYTF
TRBJ1-4 few TRBV19 TRBD1 TGTGCCAGTGGACAGGGACCAGCAACTAATGAAAAACTGTTTTTT CASGQGPATNEKLFF
TRBJ2-3 medium-sized TRBV6-1 - TGTGCCAGCAGATATGACACCGCTAGCACAGATACGCAGTATTTT CASRYDTASTDTQYF